Shown below are 20 T cell receptor beta chains from a single sample sequenced in a study of regulatory T cells in long-lasting Graves disease. iRepertoire HTBI primers and Arm-PCR of CDR3 regions built TCR beta libraries. Using its own MiXCR run on the multiplex PCR reads, TCRdb lists one record per CDR3 protein. The sample has 600,000 to 850,000 distinct CDR3 sequences, around 30% seen once. The time point here: persistent/refractory GD, antithyroid drugs over 5 years with positive TRAb. PBMC RNA was the source of the TCR library. The material was peripheral blood mononuclear cells (PBMCs), obtained when the disease was refractory, from a patient treated with antithyroid drugs. Source of these receptors: a female donor with Graves disease.

This clonotype was detected many times. J is TRBJ2-7 and V is TRBV2; 9 bases match TRBD2. Germline V lookup: CDR1 SNHLY, CDR2 FYNNEI. The CDR3 is 15 residues long. Losses at the gene ends were 6 bases for V and 6 bases for J; bases not matched to a gene: 12. The CDR3 coding sequence is TGTGCCAGCAGCATAGCGGGAGCAGGAGCAAGCGAGCAGTACTTC. Its translation: CASSIAGAGASEQYF.

As DNA, the CDR3 is TGTGCCAGCAGCCAGGTAATAGAGGGCCAAGAGACCCAGTACTTC. Translated: CASSQVIEGQETQYF. The V and J genes are TRBV3-1 and TRBJ2-5, with D possibly matching TRBD2 (5 bases). V lost 3 bases and J lost 1, with 12 bases in between. The V gene's germline CDR1 is LGHDT and CDR2 YNNKEL (reference sequence). The CDR3 is 15 amino acids.

This clonotype was found a few times. The chain recombines TRBV27 with TRBJ1-4; TRBD1 agrees at 10 bases. Trimming at V came to 5 bases and at J to 4 bases, leaving 10 bases not matched to a gene. The CDR3 runs 17 residues. Germline assignment: CDR1 MNHEY and CDR2 SMNVEV (reference sequence). CDR3 sequence (DNA): TGTGCCAGCAGTCCCCAGGGGACAGGGGCTCGTAATGAAAAACTGTTTTTT. As protein: CASSPQGTGARNEKLFF.

This chain links TRBV3-1 with TRBJ2-4, with TRBD2 matching 10 bases. CDR3 length: 15 residues. V lost 0 bases to trimming and J lost 8 bases; unmatched junction nucleotides: 4. Germline CDR1 is LGHDT and CDR2 is YNNKEL (reference sequence). This CDR3 reads CASSQDASGSHIQYF. CDR3 DNA: TGTGCCAGCAGCCAAGATGCTAGCGGGAGTCACATTCAGTACTTC.

The rearrangement links TRBV19 to TRBJ1-3; D not resolved. The CDR3 sequence is 15 residues long. Germline V gene sequence: CDR1 LNHDA, CDR2 SQIVND (reference sequence). The V gene lost 7 bases and the J gene lost 0 bases, with 13 bases spanning the gap. CDR3 DNA: TGTGCCAGTAAAAGTCGTCGGGGCTCTGGAAACACCATATATTTT. It is translated as CASKSRRGSGNTIYF.

The chain links TRBV12-3 or TRBV12-4 to TRBJ2-1, with 8 bases that match TRBD2. Losses at the gene ends were 2 bases for V and 0 bases for J; bases not matched to a gene: 3. The CDR3 is 16 residues long. The CDR3 DNA reads as TGTGCCAGCAGTTTACCCCTAGCGGGCTCCTACAATGAGCAGTTCTTC. Translating gives CASSLPLAGSYNEQFF.

A remark on this clonotype: Likely a read error: the CDR3 ends without its conserved phenylalanine or tryptophan. This sequence joins TRBV5-1 and TRBJ2-7; tentatively, D is TRBD1 (6 bases). The CDR3 sequence is 14 residues long. Trimming shortened V by 4 bases and J by 2 bases, and 13 bases separated the two germline ends. Germline V lookup: CDR1 SGHRS, CDR2 YFSETQ. The CDR3 region is CASSIRDIAYEQYL. Written as DNA, the CDR3 is TGCGCCAGCAGCATCCGGGACATAGCCTACGAGCAGTACCTC.

A few counts support this clonotype. This CDR3 is CASSYPSPSSYTGELFF. In DNA, the CDR3 is TGTGCCAGCAGTTACCCCAGCCCGTCATCATACACCGGGGAGCTGTTTTTT. The chain carries TRBV6-5 and TRBJ2-2, with D unresolved. Germline CDR1 and CDR2: MNHEY and SVGAGI. CDR3 length: 17 residues. The V end lost 2 bases, the J end lost 3 bases, and 16 bases lay between the germline ends.

This clonotype was recorded many times. The CDR3 sequence is CASSLAVRGNTEAFF. The CDR3, as DNA: TGTGCCAGCAGTTTAGCGGTCAGGGGAAACACTGAAGCTTTCTTT. The chain joins TRBV12-3 or TRBV12-4 to TRBJ1-1; a weak D match, TRBD1 (6 bases). V lost 0 bases and J 2 bases, leaving 10 bases between the germline ends. The CDR3 is 15 amino acids.

For this clonotype: A read error is possible here, since a much larger clone lies one base away. CDR3 nucleotides: TGTGCCAGCAGTACCTCCGGGGGCGGGACCCAGTACTTC. This sequence encodes CASSTSGGGTQYF. This chain connects TRBV28 to TRBJ2-5; D may match TRBD1 or TRBD2 (6 bases each). This CDR3 has 13 residues. Trimming removed 5 bases at V and 7 bases at J, with 14 bases between. Germline values: CDR1 MDHEN, CDR2 SYDVKM.

The CDR3 loop is CASSEGASGAGYEQYF. Here the CDR3 DNA reads TGTGCCAGCAGTGAAGGTGCCTCGGGGGCCGGGTACGAGCAGTACTTC. The chain employs TRBV6-2 or TRBV6-3 and TRBJ2-7; the D call may be TRBD1 or TRBD2 (6 bases each). Trimming took off 5 bases at V and 4 bases at J, with 21 bases between the two ends. From germline, CDR1 is MNHEY and CDR2 SVGEGT. The CDR3 has 16 amino acids.

The V gene is TRBV5-1, the J gene TRBJ1-1; maybe TRBD1 (6 bases). Germline V gives CDR1 SGHRS, CDR2 YFSETQ. This CDR3 is built from 15 residues. V shed 3 bases and J shed 1 base, with 13 bases lying between them. The CDR3 here is CASSSHVGANTEAFF. DNA of the CDR3: TGCGCCAGCAGCTCTCATGTGGGGGCGAACACTGAAGCTTTCTTT.

At least ten counts were recorded for this clonotype. The chain is built from TRBV12-3 or TRBV12-4 and TRBJ2-5; D gene ambiguous. V lost 5 bases and J 1 base, leaving 8 bases between the germline ends. The length of the CDR3 is 13 residues. The CDR3 protein is CASSRYLQETQYF. As DNA, the CDR3 is TGTGCCAGCAGTCGGTACCTCCAAGAGACCCAGTACTTC.

The V and J genes are TRBV14 and TRBJ1-1; a weak D match, TRBD1 (5 bases). Between the trimmed V and J ends, which lost 5 bases and 6 bases, there was a span of 16 bases. The CDR3 is 14 residues long. Germline V CDR1 and CDR2: SGHDN, FVKESK. CDR3 in DNA: TGTGCCAGCAGCTCCCTGGGGGGTCCGGCTGAAGCTTTCTTT. Encoded protein: CASSSLGGPAEAFF.

This clonotype was observed at least ten times. This chain connects TRBV15 to TRBJ2-7; the D gene could be TRBD1 or TRBD2 (5 bases each). The germline V gene encodes CDR1 LNHNV and CDR2 YYDKDF (reference sequence). Trimming shortened V by 0 bases and J by 2 bases, and 20 bases separated the two germline ends. The CDR3 is 18 residues long. CDR3 sequence: CATSRDLPGRRLTYEQYF. The CDR3 bases are TGTGCCACCAGCAGAGACCTCCCGGGGCGCCGCCTTACCTACGAGCAGTACTTC.

This chain's CDR3 is CSVGSGGIETQYF. The CDR3 nucleotides read TGCAGCGTCGGTTCAGGGGGCATAGAGACCCAGTACTTC. This rearrangement joins TRBV29-1 to TRBJ2-5; 8 bases agree with TRBD1. This CDR3 has 13 amino acids. From germline, CDR1 is SQVTM and CDR2 ANQGSEA. Trimming cost V 6 bases and J 4 bases; bases outside gene matches: 7.

A single count supports this clonotype. The V call is TRBV5-8, the J call TRBJ1-2, with D uncertain. Per germline, CDR1 SGHTS and CDR2 YDEGEE. The V end was cut by 4 bases, the J end by 8 bases, with 18 bases between. CDR3 length: 14 residues. The DNA of the CDR3 is TGTGCCAGCAGCGGGTGGTCCCTCATTGAGGGCTACACCTTC. Translating gives CASSGWSLIEGYTF.

The chain links TRBV6-5 to TRBJ1-5; 8 positions match TRBD1. This CDR3 spans 16 amino acids. Germline values: CDR1 MNHEY, CDR2 SVGAGI. Trimming removed 4 bases from V and 2 bases from J; junction bases left unmatched: 7. The CDR3 DNA sequence: TGTGCCAGCAGTTCCGACGGACAGGGAGGCAATCAGCCCCAGCATTTT. It yields the protein CASSSDGQGGNQPQHF.

This clonotype was seen a few times. This chain connects TRBV5-1 to TRBJ2-2, with D perhaps TRBD2 (6 bases). V lost 4 bases, J lost 4 bases, and 8 bases lay in between. Germline lookup yields CDR1 SGHRS and CDR2 YFSETQ. This CDR3 region has 13 residues. CDR3 residues: CASSGRTTGELFF. The CDR3 bases are TGCGCCAGCAGCGGGAGGACCACCGGGGAGCTGTTTTTT.

Comment on this clonotype: One end of the junction does not line up with germline, which may come from a read error. V is TRBV6-1 and J is TRBJ2-2, with D tentatively TRBD2 (5 bases). Looked up from germline, CDR1 is MNHNS and CDR2 is SASEGT. This CDR3 contains 15 residues. The CDR3 coding sequence is TGTGCCAGCACCTACACGGACCATGGAACCGGGGAGCTGGTTTTT. Translating it yields CASTYTDHGTGELVF.